The rows below give T cell receptor beta chains drawn from one sample of a study of T-cell reconstitution after alpha-beta-depleted transplantation in children. TCRdb redid the calling of the PCR reads with MiXCR, one entry per CDR3 protein. The sample consists of over 400,000 distinct CDR3 sequences, approximately 41% of them appearing once. The starting material was PBMCs, obtained before TCRalphabeta/CD19-depleted stem cell transplant. These receptors came from a girl aged 2-10 years with aplastic anemia, due to receive a stem cell transplant. Both conserved end residues are part of each CDR3. The D gene is left open where the match is weak. Clone size is not always given. Where it is, it says once, few, many or a class for expanded clones.

size	D	J	V	DNA	CDR3
NA	NA	TRBJ2-7	TRBV5-1	TGCGCCAGCAGCTTATCCGCGGGGCGAGCCTACGAGCAGTACTTC	CASSLSAGRAYEQYF
NA	NA	TRBJ2-5	TRBV29-1	TGCAGCGTCCTGCACGAGACCCAGTACTTC	CSVLHETQYF
few	TRBD2	TRBJ2-1	TRBV10-2	TGCGCCAGCAGTGTACTAGCGGACTACAATGAGCAGTTCTTC	CASSVLADYNEQFF
NA	NA	TRBJ1-1	TRBV18	TGTGCCAGCTCACCTAAGCCAGGGGTTGGAATCACTGAAGCTTTCTTT	CASSPKPGVGITEAFF
once	NA	TRBJ1-5	TRBV20-1	TGCAGTTGCCCCCTTCCAGGGTATAGCAATCAGCCCCAGCATTTT	CSCPLPGYSNQPQHF
many	TRBD1	TRBJ2-7	TRBV5-1	TGCGCCAGCAGCGGCGGACAGGGCACCTACGAGCAGTACTTC	CASSGGQGTYEQYF
many	TRBD1	TRBJ2-7	TRBV4-1	TGCGCCAGCAGTCCCCGGGACAGGGCACTCTACGAGCAGTACTTC	CASSPRDRALYEQYF
NA	NA	TRBJ1-2	TRBV9	TGTGCCAGCAGCGTAGGCGGGGGGGCCTATGGCTACACCTTC	CASSVGGGAYGYTF
few	TRBD1	TRBJ1-1	TRBV6-2/TRBV6-3	TGTGCCAGCAGCCTCGTACAGGGGGTAGGAACTGAAGCTTTCTTT	CASSLVQGVGTEAFF
NA	TRBD1	TRBJ2-7	TRBV14	TGTGCCAGCAGCCAAGAATCACAGGGGTTCTACGAGCAGTACTTC	CASSQESQGFYEQYF
few	NA	TRBJ2-7	TRBV6-5	TGTGCCAGCAGTTACGTTAGAACCCCCTACGAGCAGTACTTC	CASSYVRTPYEQYF
NA	TRBD2	TRBJ2-2	TRBV7-3	TGTGCCAGCAGGCGGACTAGCGGGAGACCTAACACCGGGGAGCTGTTTTTT	CASRRTSGRPNTGELFF
NA	NA	TRBJ2-1	TRBV18	TGTGCCAGCTCACCAGGGGGCCAGACTAATTACAATGAGCAGTTCTTC	CASSPGGQTNYNEQFF
NA	NA	TRBJ2-7	TRBV4-1	TGCGCCAGCAGCCAAGAAATTATGGGCTACGAGCAGTACTTC	CASSQEIMGYEQYF
many	TRBD2	TRBJ2-7	TRBV12-3/TRBV12-4	TGTGCCAGCACCGCCGGGACTAGATCCTACGAGCAGTACTTC	CASTAGTRSYEQYF
few	TRBD2	TRBJ2-5	TRBV11-2	TGTGCCAGCAGCCTCTCCGGGGGACTATCGAGAGAGACCCAGTACTTC	CASSLSGGLSRETQYF
many	NA	TRBJ2-5	TRBV15	TGTGCCACCAGCAGAGATCTGAAGAAAGAGACCCAGTACTTC	CATSRDLKKETQYF
many	NA	TRBJ2-3	TRBV7-2	TGTGCCAGCAGCGGCTACGGGCACACAGATACGCAGTATTTT	CASSGYGHTDTQYF
few	NA	TRBJ2-7	TRBV29-1	TGCAGCGTTGTCCCACGGGGCAACTACGAGCAGTACTTC	CSVVPRGNYEQYF
many	NA	TRBJ2-1	TRBV5-1	TGCGCCAGCAGCTCTACAGCTACGAACAATGAGCAGTTCTTC	CASSSTATNNEQFF
NA	TRBD2	TRBJ2-3	TRBV12-3/TRBV12-4	TGTGCCTGCAGTTTAGGCCTAGCGGGGGCCACAGATACGCAGTATTTT	CACSLGLAGATDTQYF
few	TRBD2	TRBJ2-2	TRBV19	TGTGCCAGTAGTCGTCGTGGGACTAGCGGGAACACCGGGGAGCTGTTTTTT	CASSRRGTSGNTGELFF
few	TRBD1	TRBJ1-2	TRBV5-1	TGCGCCAGCAGCCCGAGGACACAGGGGCCGGCACTCTATGGCTACACCTTC	CASSPRTQGPALYGYTF
few	NA	TRBJ2-1	TRBV24-1	TGTGCCACCAGTGACCCCGGGACTCACTACAATGAGCAGTTCTTC	CATSDPGTHYNEQFF
once	TRBD2	TRBJ2-3	TRBV30	TGTGCCCGAGGGACTACCACATATACGCAGTATTTT	CARGTTTYTQYF
many	NA	TRBJ2-3	TRBV27	TGTGCCAGCAGCCCCCTCCGGGACGGTTCTGCAGATACGCAGTATTTT	CASSPLRDGSADTQYF
NA	NA	TRBJ2-1	TRBV7-2	TGTGCCAGCAGCTTAGCGATGGGGGGTTCCTACAATGAGCAGTTCTTC	CASSLAMGGSYNEQFF
few	NA	TRBJ2-7	TRBV25-1	TGTGCCAGCAGTGAATCAGCAGGTAGCTCCTACGAGCAGTACTTC	CASSESAGSSYEQYF
few	NA	TRBJ2-7	TRBV18	TGTGCCAGCTCACTTGGGCCTACCAGGGTGGAAGACGAGCAGTACTTC	CASSLGPTRVEDEQYF
NA	TRBD1	TRBJ2-1	TRBV6-4	TGTGCCAGCAGTTGGACAGGGGAGGGTGAGCAGTTCTTC	CASSWTGEGEQFF
NA	TRBD1	TRBJ2-1	TRBV9	TGTGCCAGCAGCCCCCGGGACAGAAGAGCTTACATTGAGCAGTTCTTC	CASSPRDRRAYIEQFF
NA	NA	TRBJ2-5	TRBV3-1	TGTGCCAGCAGCCTGACCCCTCGAAGGGGGTCGCCCTCTCGAGAGACCCAGTACTTC	CASSLTPRRGSPSRETQYF
NA	NA	TRBJ2-6	TRBV6-1	TGTGCCAGCAACCCACAGGGAGGACTCTCTGGGGCCAACGTCCTGACTTTC	CASNPQGGLSGANVLTF
NA	NA	TRBJ1-5	TRBV12-3/TRBV12-4	TGTGCCAGCAGTCAGGGCATAACGGACAGCGGGAATCAGCCCCAGCATTTT	CASSQGITDSGNQPQHF
once	NA	TRBJ2-3	TRBV28	TGTGCCAGCAGTTTCGAGTCTAGCGGCACAGATACGCAGTATTTT	CASSFESSGTDTQYF
NA	NA	TRBJ2-3	TRBV7-9	TGTGCCAGCAGCTTAGAAACTCCGCGTAGCGATACGCAGTCTTTT	CASSLETPRSDTQSF
many	NA	TRBJ2-7	TRBV7-9	TGTGCCAGCAGCTCCACCCAGGGTTACGAGCAGTACTTC	CASSSTQGYEQYF
NA	NA	TRBJ2-3	TRBV10-3	TGTGCCATCAGTGAGTCGATTACCACAGATACGCAGTATTTT	CAISESITTDTQYF
NA	TRBD2	TRBJ2-1	TRBV20-1	TGCAGTGCTATAGGACTAGCGGCCTACAATGAGCAGTTCTTC	CSAIGLAAYNEQFF
NA	TRBD1	TRBJ2-2	TRBV7-2	TGTGCCAGCAGCCCGCGCCAGGGGGCCGGGGAGCTGTTTTTT	CASSPRQGAGELFF
NA	NA	TRBJ1-2	TRBV27	TGTGCCAGTCTCCGCTATGGCTACACCTTC	CASLRYGYTF
many	NA	TRBJ2-1	TRBV7-2	TGTGCCAGCAGCCGCTTCCTGAATGAGCAGTTCTTC	CASSRFLNEQFF
NA	TRBD2	TRBJ2-3	TRBV20-1	TGCAGTGCCGGGACTACAAAGGACTCGGGGGATACGCAGTATTTT	CSAGTTKDSGDTQYF
NA	NA	TRBJ2-3	TRBV15	TGTGCCACCAGCAGAGATCCGGACACCACAGATACGCAGTATTTT	CATSRDPDTTDTQYF
NA	NA	TRBJ1-1	TRBV5-1	TGCGCCAGCAGCTTACACCCTGGACAGGAAGCTTTCTTT	CASSLHPGQEAFF
many	TRBD1	TRBJ2-3	TRBV6-4	TGTGCCAGCAGACAGGGGGGCACAGATACGCAGTATTTT	CASRQGGTDTQYF
NA	NA	TRBJ2-5	TRBV5-1	TGCGCCAGCAGTCCGCCCGGGAATCACCAAGAGACCCAGTACTTC	CASSPPGNHQETQYF
NA	NA	TRBJ2-5	TRBV4-1	TGCGCCAGCAGCCAAGATGCCGACCGGGACCAAGAGACCCAGTACTTC	CASSQDADRDQETQYF
NA	NA	TRBJ1-5	TRBV20-1	TGCAGTGCGGTCGGGAGGGGCAATCAGCCCCAGCATTTT	CSAVGRGNQPQHF
NA	NA	TRBJ1-1	TRBV2	TGTGCCAGCAGTGGCGAAGTGAACACTGAAGCTTTCTTT	CASSGEVNTEAFF
NA	TRBD1	TRBJ1-5	TRBV28	TGTGCCAGCAGTGAACCGGGACAGGGGAGGCAGCCCCAGCATTTT	CASSEPGQGRQPQHF
few	NA	TRBJ2-7	TRBV27	TGTGCCAGCAGGAGGTCCGGCCAGGGCGACGAGCAGTACTTC	CASRRSGQGDEQYF
many	TRBD2	TRBJ2-5	TRBV19	TGTGCCAGTAGTTTCCCCCGGGCTAGCGGACAAGAGACCCAGTACTTC	CASSFPRASGQETQYF
NA	TRBD2	TRBJ2-1	TRBV28	TGTGCCAGCAGTCGACTGGGACTAGCGGGAGGTAGGGGTGAGCAGTTCTTC	CASSRLGLAGGRGEQFF
many	NA	TRBJ2-6	TRBV6-4	TGTGCCAGCAGCGGAACAGGGACTGGGGCCAACGTCCTGACTTTC	CASSGTGTGANVLTF
NA	NA	TRBJ2-2	TRBV1	TGCACCAGCAGCCAAGAGAGAACGGGGGGGCAATTCGGGGAGCTGTTTTTT	CTSSQERTGGQFGELFF
few	NA	TRBJ1-3	TRBV6-1	TGTGCCAGCGATGATAGGAGGGGAAGCTCTGGAAACACCATATATTTT	CASDDRRGSSGNTIYF
NA	TRBD2	TRBJ2-1	TRBV5-1	TGCGCCAGCAGCTTGGCCATCGCTAGCGGGGGTTACAATGAGCAGTTCTTC	CASSLAIASGGYNEQFF
few	TRBD2	TRBJ2-7	TRBV20-1	TGCAGTGTCCCATTGAGCGGGAGATCCTACGAGCAGTACTTC	CSVPLSGRSYEQYF
NA	NA	TRBJ1-4	TRBV4-1	TGCGCCAGCAGCCAAAACCATCGGACCGGAGGGGAAAAACTGTTTTTT	CASSQNHRTGGEKLFF